The 17 T cell receptor beta chains presented below share a single source sample, sequenced in a study of T-cell memory formation after mild COVID-19. TCRdb reanalysed the 5' RACE reads using MiXCR and keeps one entry per CDR3 protein. The table has 95,000 to 120,000 distinct CDR3 sequences, 22% seen once; the top ten hold about 42%. The specimen was PBMCs or a T cell subset sorted from them (not recorded which). The receptors originated from a man between 18 and 35 years old who had mild COVID-19 (a few samples of this study predate the infection). Cell type and time point are not known.

The chain couples TRBV20-1 to TRBJ2-1, with D possibly called TRBD1 or TRBD2 (5 bases each). V lost 0 bases to trimming and J lost 5 bases, with 14 bases between them. In germline, CDR1 is DFQATT, CDR2 SNEGSKA (reference sequence). The CDR3 is 15 amino acids. The CDR3, as DNA: TGCAGTGCTAGAGATGGTCAGGTGGGACACAATGAGCAGTTCTTC. Protein sequence: CSARDGQVGHNEQFF.

This clonotype has just a few counts. The V gene is TRBV7-3, the J gene TRBJ2-3; D is undetermined. V was trimmed by 0 bases and J by 1 base, leaving 11 bases between them. The CDR3 loop spans 16 amino acids. The germline V gene encodes CDR1 SGHTA and CDR2 FQGTGA. The CDR3 here is CASSLTLGLGTDTQYF. For the CDR3, the DNA is TGTGCCAGCAGCTTAACTCTGGGCCTGGGCACAGATACGCAGTATTTT.

This clonotype was seen at least ten times. CDR3 DNA sequence: TGTGCTAGTGGTTTGACCGGGACAGGGGAAGATGAGCAGTTCTTC. It codes for CASGLTGTGEDEQFF. This chain connects TRBV12-5 to TRBJ2-1; 10 bases are a match to TRBD1. Unmatched junction bases numbered 6, after V lost 2 bases and J lost 8 bases. The CDR3 is made up of 15 amino acids. Germline CDR1 reads LGHNT; CDR2 reads FRNRAP.

The chain couples TRBV27 to TRBJ2-1; 7 bases line up with TRBD1. V dropped 7 bases and J dropped 13; count of bases not matched to a gene: 7. The V gene's germline CDR1 is MNHEY and CDR2 SMNVEV (reference sequence). This CDR3 is 11 amino acids long. CDR3 region: CASKTGVLQFF. In DNA form, the CDR3 reads TGTGCCAGCAAAACAGGGGTTTTACAGTTCTTC.

This clonotype came up a few times. The rearrangement links TRBV6-2 or TRBV6-3 to TRBJ2-7; 9 bases align to TRBD1. Germline assignment: CDR1 MNHEY and CDR2 SVGEGT. The CDR3 totals 16 residues. V shed 3 bases, J shed 0 bases, and the junction held 6 bases outside the gene matches. The CDR3 is CASSYSDRGTSYEQYF. In nucleotides, the CDR3 is TGTGCCAGCAGTTATTCGGACAGGGGTACCTCCTACGAGCAGTACTTC.

This clonotype was detected only a few times. V and J are TRBV9 and TRBJ1-1; the D gene is possibly TRBD1 (5 bases). V was clipped by 4 bases and J by 5 bases, with 12 bases between them. The CDR3 is made up of 13 amino acids. CDR1 and CDR2 (germline): SGDLS, YYNGEE. CDR3 bases: TGTGCCAGCAGCCCCTGGGGGGATACTGAAGCTTTCTTT. This gives the protein CASSPWGDTEAFF.

The chain links TRBV20-1 to TRBJ1-2; tentative D call: TRBD1 (5 bases). Germline lookup yields CDR1 DFQATT and CDR2 SNEGSKA (reference sequence). Trimming pared 1 base from V and 8 bases from J, leaving 20 bases between. The CDR3 sequence is 15 residues long. The CDR3 bases are TGCAGTGCTAGAGCCCGGGGCCACCCACTGGGAGGCTACACCTTC. Protein: CSARARGHPLGGYTF.

A note on this clonotype: One end of the junction is discordant with germline, which a read error may explain. J is TRBJ1-1 and V is TRBV29-1; perhaps TRBD1 as D (5 bases). There are 11 residues in the CDR3. Germline V gene sequence: CDR1 SQVTM, CDR2 ANQGSEA. CDR3 region: CSVPNGAGALF. The CDR3 DNA reads TGCAGCGTCCCAAACGGGGCCGGAGCTTTATTT. The variable domain in full, with the rest retrieved from reference TRBV29-1 and TRBJ1-1, is SAVISQKPSRDICQRGTSLTIQCQVDSQVTMMFWYRQQPGQSLTLIATANQGSEATYESGFVIDKFPISRPNLTFSTLTVSNMSPEDSSIYLCSVPNGAGALFGQGTRLTVV.

This chain links TRBV2 with TRBJ2-1, with TRBD2 matching over 8 bases. Germline-derived CDR1 and CDR2 are SNHLY and FYNNEI. This CDR3 has 14 amino acids. V dropped 10 bases and J dropped 0; count of bases not matched to a gene: 5. CDR3 sequence reads: CATRGGGSYNEQFF. The CDR3 DNA reads as TGTGCCACCCGGGGGGGCGGCTCCTACAATGAGCAGTTCTTC. The full variable domain, rest sourced from reference TRBV2 and TRBJ2-1, is EPEVTQTPSHQVTQMGQEVILRCVPISNHLYFYWYRQILGQKVEFLVSFYNNEISEKSEIFDDQFSVERPDGSNFTLKIRSTKLEDSAMYFCATRGGGSYNEQFFGPGTRLTVL.

The rearrangement joins TRBV7-2 to TRBJ2-1; possible D gene TRBD1, 6 bases. Trimming removed 8 bases at V and 4 bases at J, with 18 bases between. Germline CDR1 reads SGHTA; CDR2 reads FQGNSA. The CDR3 extends over 15 amino acids. The CDR3 DNA is TGTGCCAGCGTACCTCTCGGGACACCTTACAATGAGCAGTTCTTC. Translated: CASVPLGTPYNEQFF.

This clonotype turned up a few times. The V gene is TRBV6-2 or TRBV6-3, the J gene TRBJ1-1, with TRBD1 as a possible D gene (5 bases). The V end was cut by 2 bases, the J end by 7 bases, with 14 bases between. This CDR3 is built from 14 residues. CDR1 is MNHEY, CDR2 SVGEGT, per germline. CDR3 in DNA: TGTGCCAGCAGTTACGATGGGGCAAAGGTTGAAGCTTTCTTT. Encoded protein: CASSYDGAKVEAFF.

This rearrangement joins TRBV28 to TRBJ2-7; D unresolved. This CDR3 is 13 amino acids long. Germline CDR1 MDHEN, CDR2 SYDVKM. The ends were cut back, 6 bases at V and 4 bases at J, with 13 bases in the middle. CDR3 in DNA: TGTGCCAGCAGCTTACTCCCGGGTTACGAGCAGTACTTC. The encoded protein is CASSLLPGYEQYF.

The chain uses TRBV7-9 and TRBJ1-1, with unresolved D. Germline V gene lookup returns CDR1 SEHNR and CDR2 FQNEAQ (reference sequence). The CDR3 is made up of 16 amino acids. Trimming removed 3 bases from V and 1 base from J, with 15 bases in between. CDR3 coding DNA: TGTGCCAGCAGCTTTACGGCCGTCCTCTCGAACACTGAAGCTTTCTTT. Translation gives CASSFTAVLSNTEAFF.

This clonotype was found once. The J gene is TRBJ2-7, the V gene TRBV7-9, with 13 bases matching TRBD2. Germline values: CDR1 SEHNR, CDR2 FQNEAQ (reference sequence). Unmatched junction bases numbered 13, after V lost 5 bases and J lost 0 bases. The CDR3 runs 19 residues. The CDR3 loop reads CASSHDRPGLAGSSYEQYF. The CDR3 DNA sequence: TGTGCCAGCAGCCACGACCGACCGGGACTAGCGGGGAGCTCCTACGAGCAGTACTTC.

V usage is TRBV27 and J usage is TRBJ2-5; unclear D gene. The V gene lost 3 bases and the J gene lost 5 bases, with 10 bases spanning the gap. CDR3 length equals 13 residues. Per the germline V gene, CDR1 is MNHEY and CDR2 is SMNVEV (reference sequence). The CDR3 bases are TGTGCCAGCAGTTTGAGGTGGACGGAGACCCAGTACTTC. Translated, it gives CASSLRWTETQYF.

The V gene is TRBV6-1, the J gene TRBJ2-2; 8 bases align to TRBD1. The CDR3 totals 18 residues. CDR1 and CDR2 (germline): MNHNS, SASEGT. V was clipped by 3 bases and J by 4 bases; unmatched bases: 13. CDR3 coding DNA: TGTGCCAGCAGTGACCCGACAGGGGCTACCTGGCGCACCGGGGAGCTGTTTTTT. Its translation: CASSDPTGATWRTGELFF.

This chain links TRBV6-5 with TRBJ1-1; TRBD1 matches 9 bases. With 6 bases clipped from V and 3 bases from J, the junction kept 8 bases outside the gene matches. The CDR3 runs to 15 residues. In germline, CDR1 is MNHEY, CDR2 SVGAGI. The CDR3 reads CASSPIQGADTEAFF. The CDR3 bases are TGTGCCAGCAGCCCTATACAGGGGGCGGACACTGAAGCTTTCTTT.